One sample yielded the 29 T cell receptor beta chains listed below, sequenced in a study of OX40 agonist ivuxolimab in advanced cancers. Profiling relied on immunoSEQ multiplex PCR, and the TCRdb table lists in-frame clones only, not all of them. The sample holds more than 70,000 clones, 89% seen once. The sequenced sample was CD4+ or CD8+ T cells sorted from blood, obtained in a trial of the OX40 agonist ivuxolimab. These receptors were taken from an adult with an advanced solid tumor such as melanoma, head and neck, liver or kidney cancer.

The sample holds one count of this clone. The J gene is TRBJ2-7, the V gene TRBV1; TRBD2, the D gene given by the table, was not confirmed from the DNA. TRBV1 is a documented pseudogene. This CDR3 spans 16 amino acids. Here the CDR3 DNA reads TGCACCAGCAGCCAAGCCTCCCGGACTAGCGGCTACGAGCAGTACTTC. Protein product: CTSSQASRTSGYEQYF.

The chain couples TRBV10-3 to TRBJ2-5, with 11 bases matching TRBD1. The V and J ends lost 5 bases and 3 bases, in that order; junction bases with no gene match: 2. Germline V gives CDR1 ENHRY, CDR2 SYGVKD. The CDR3 covers 14 residues. The CDR3 DNA reads TGTGCCATCAGTCCGGGACAGGGGGAAGAGACCCAGTACTTC. As protein: CAISPGQGEETQYF.

The V and J genes are TRBV7-9 and TRBJ1-1; D unresolved. Germline V gene lookup returns CDR1 SEHNR and CDR2 FQNEAQ (reference sequence). The CDR3 loop spans 13 amino acids. V was trimmed by 9 bases and J by 3 bases, leaving 14 bases between them. This chain's CDR3 is CASSKWTDTEAFF. CDR3 nucleotide sequence: TGTGCCAGTTCAAAGTGGACGGACACTGAAGCTTTCTTT.

The chain employs TRBV4-2 and TRBJ2-3; the match to TRBD2 covers 11 bases. Per the germline V gene, CDR1 is LGHNA and CDR2 is YNFKEQ. The junction had 3 bases not matched to a gene; V was cut back by 1 base and J by 3 bases. The CDR3 length is 16 residues. The DNA of the CDR3 is TGTGCCAGCAGCCAAGGAACTAGCGGGAGAACAGATACGCAGTATTTT. Protein sequence: CASSQGTSGRTDTQYF.

J is TRBJ2-5 and V is TRBV28; TRBD2 agrees at 10 bases. Looked up from germline, CDR1 is MDHEN and CDR2 is SYDVKM. This CDR3 is 18 amino acids long. V lost 3 bases to trimming and J lost 3 bases; unmatched junction nucleotides: 13. The CDR3 region has the DNA TGTGCCAGCAGTTTTCCTAGCGGGAGTAGGGGGGTGGAAGAGACCCAGTACTTC. Its protein product is CASSFPSGSRGVEETQYF.

This rearrangement joins TRBV4-1 to TRBJ2-4; 7 nucleotides align to TRBD1. Germline-derived CDR1 and CDR2 are MGHRA and YSYEKL. This CDR3 is built from 15 residues. V shed 2 bases and J 0 bases; nucleotides not matched to a gene: 1. CDR3 region: CASSQNRGAKNIQYF. DNA for the CDR3: TGCGCCAGCAGCCAAAACAGGGGAGCCAAAAACATTCAGTACTTC.

This chain joins TRBV5-6 and TRBJ2-7; D unresolved. Germline values: CDR1 SGHDT, CDR2 YYEEEE. There are 12 residues in the CDR3. Trimming left V 1 base short and J 2 bases short, with 4 bases between. CDR3 bases: TGTGCCAGCAGCTTGACAGCCTACGAGCAGTACTTC. It codes for CASSLTAYEQYF.

In DNA form, the CDR3 reads TGTGCCAGCAAGCTCTCGGGGGGGCGGGTAGAGACCCAGTACTTC. It yields the protein CASKLSGGRVETQYF. The chain recombines TRBV6-5 with TRBJ2-5; TRBD2 agrees at 8 bases. The CDR3 extends over 15 amino acids. CDR1 and CDR2 from the germline V gene are MNHEY and SVGAGI. With 7 bases clipped from V and 4 bases from J, the junction kept 11 bases outside the gene matches.

This clone has a single count. The chain is built from TRBV28 and TRBJ1-2, with D possibly matching TRBD1 (5 bases). The germline V gene encodes CDR1 MDHEN and CDR2 SYDVKM. Trimming took 2 bases from V and 8 from J, leaving 18 bases between them. The CDR3 has 15 residues. CDR3 amino acids: CASSLPSRGAKGYTF. CDR3 nucleotides: TGTGCCAGCAGTTTACCTTCGCGGGGCGCGAAGGGCTACACCTTC.

This chain uses TRBV7-8 with TRBJ1-2, with a possible D match to TRBD1 (5 bases). The V and J ends lost 7 bases and 4 bases respectively, with 16 bases between them. The germline gives CDR1 SGHVS, CDR2 FQNEAQ. The CDR3 extends over 14 amino acids. The CDR3 nucleotides read TGTGCCAGCACCCCGAGGGGCGGGCGCTATGGCTACACCTTC. It codes for CASTPRGGRYGYTF.

The chain uses TRBV14 and TRBJ2-5; TRBD1 aligns across 7 bases. The DNA end is a closer match to TRBJ2-7, so the J assignment may be wrong. CDR1 and CDR2 (germline): SGHDN, FVKESK. This CDR3 has 14 amino acids. The CDR3 DNA follows: TGTGCCAGCAGCGAGTGGGACAGATACTACGAGCAGTACTTC. Protein product: CASSEWDRYYEQYF.

About this clone itself: One junction end disagrees with the germline gene, perhaps due to a read error. The CDR3 protein is CAVSGALTSTDTQYF. CDR3 in DNA: TGTGCCGTCAGTGGGGCGCTAACTAGCACAGATACGCAGTATTTT. V usage is TRBV10-3 and J usage is TRBJ2-3; perhaps TRBD1 as D (5 bases). This CDR3 has 15 amino acids. Germline assignment: CDR1 ENHRY and CDR2 SYGVKD.

V gene TRBV27 combines with J gene TRBJ2-7; no firm D call. Germline V CDR1 and CDR2: MNHEY, SMNVEV (reference sequence). Trimming removed 6 bases from V and 5 bases from J, with 14 bases in between. This CDR3 is 13 amino acids long. This CDR3 is CASRRWTADEQYF. DNA for the CDR3: TGTGCCAGCAGACGATGGACCGCGGACGAGCAGTACTTC.

The rearrangement joins TRBV7-3 to TRBJ2-1, with unresolved D. The CDR3 sequence is 13 residues long. Trimming cost V 4 bases and J 6 bases, with 10 bases left between them. Germline-derived CDR1 and CDR2 are SGHTA and FQGTGA. Here the CDR3 DNA reads TGTGCCAGCAGCTCCTTCGATACCAATGAGCAGTTCTTC. Translation: CASSSFDTNEQFF.

The V gene is TRBV5-1, the J gene TRBJ1-1; no definite D call. This CDR3 is built from 13 residues. V was clipped by 0 bases and J by 4 bases, with 7 bases between them. Germline CDR1 is SGHRS and CDR2 is YFSETQ. The CDR3 loop is CASSLATSTEAFF. The CDR3 DNA reads TGCGCCAGCAGCTTGGCCACGAGCACTGAAGCTTTCTTT.

This sequence joins TRBV4-1 and TRBJ2-7; D possibly corresponds to TRBD1 (7 bases). The V gene's germline CDR1 is MGHRA and CDR2 YSYEKL. The V end was cut by 1 base, the J end by 4 bases, with 20 bases between. The CDR3 sequence is 17 residues long. DNA of the CDR3: TGCGCCAGCAGCCAAGGAAGCTTGCGGGACAGAGCTTACGAGCAGTACTTC. It yields the protein CASSQGSLRDRAYEQYF.

The chain is built from TRBV7-9 and TRBJ2-5, with TRBD2 matching 13 bases. Germline V gene data show CDR1 as SEHNR and CDR2 as FQNEAQ (reference sequence). V was pared by 3 bases and J by 4 bases, with 8 bases of the junction left unmatched. This CDR3 has 17 amino acids. CDR3 region: CASSLGLAGTATETQYF. The CDR3 nucleotides read TGTGCCAGCAGCTTGGGACTAGCGGGGACGGCGACAGAGACCCAGTACTTC.

The chain links TRBV6-5 to TRBJ2-7; TRBD1 matches 9 bases. CDR1 is MNHEY and CDR2 is SVGAGI in the germline V gene. This CDR3 is 15 amino acids long. Trimming cost V 5 bases and J 11 bases; bases outside gene matches: 16. DNA for the CDR3: TGTGCCAGCAGTCCCCCGGGACAGGGCATTTTGAAGGAGTACTTC. It yields the protein CASSPPGQGILKEYF.

CDR3 sequence reads: CASSLIGSGANVLTF. For the CDR3, the DNA is TGTGCCAGCAGCTTGATAGGTAGTGGGGCCAACGTCCTGACTTTC. J is TRBJ2-6 and V is TRBV4-2; unclear D gene. CDR3 length equals 15 residues. Germline V gene lookup returns CDR1 LGHNA and CDR2 YNFKEQ. Trimming pared 5 bases from V and 3 bases from J, leaving 11 bases between.

The rearrangement uses TRBV9 and TRBJ2-1; 11 bases match TRBD2. The V gene's germline CDR1 is SGDLS and CDR2 YYNGEE. V shed 2 bases, J shed 7 bases, and the junction held 5 bases outside the gene matches. The CDR3 is 15 residues long. The CDR3 sequence is CASSVSGRAGNEQFF. In nucleotides, the CDR3 is TGTGCCAGCAGCGTTAGCGGGAGGGCCGGGAATGAGCAGTTCTTC.

This chain links TRBV5-4 with TRBJ2-1; TRBD2 matches 9 bases. The CDR3 is 14 amino acids. Germline V CDR1 and CDR2: SGHNT, YYREEE (reference sequence). With V trimmed by 4 bases and J by 6 bases, 5 bases remained unmatched. For the CDR3, the DNA is TGTGCCAGCAGCCCGGGACTAGCCCGCAATGAGCAGTTCTTC. Residues: CASSPGLARNEQFF. Complete variable domain (other parts from reference TRBV5-4 and TRBJ2-1): ETGVTQSPTHLIKTRGQQVTLRCSSQSGHNTVSWYQQALGQGPQFIFQYYREEENGRGNFPPRFSGLQFPNYSSELNVNALELDDSALYLCASSPGLARNEQFFGPGTRLTVL.

This sequence joins TRBV6-1 and TRBJ2-1; D perhaps matches TRBD2 (6 bases). The CDR3 covers 14 residues. CDR1 is MNHNS and CDR2 is SASEGT in the germline V gene. The V gene lost 6 bases and the J gene lost 2 bases, with 11 bases spanning the gap. The CDR3, as DNA: TGTGCCAGCAGAGGAGGCGGGGCCTACAATGAGCAGTTCTTC. This codes for CASRGGGAYNEQFF.

J is TRBJ2-4 and V is TRBV5-6; no definite D call. Per germline, CDR1 SGHDT and CDR2 YYEEEE. This CDR3 comprises 17 residues. The V gene lost 0 bases and the J gene lost 2 bases, with 15 bases spanning the gap. The CDR3 sequence is CASSLVGGRGSKNIQYF. CDR3 DNA: TGTGCCAGCAGCTTGGTTGGTGGGCGAGGTTCCAAAAACATTCAGTACTTC.

The chain couples TRBV4-2 to TRBJ2-3; TRBD2 matches at 7 bases. The V gene's germline CDR1 is LGHNA and CDR2 YNFKEQ. V trimming: 5 bases; J trimming: 6 bases; junction bases outside the gene matches: 17. The CDR3 runs 17 residues. The CDR3 DNA sequence: TGTGCCAGCAGCTTGTATGGAGCCGGGAGGCCCCCGGATACGCAGTATTTT. Translating it yields CASSLYGAGRPPDTQYF.

This rearrangement joins TRBV4-2 to TRBJ2-1; either TRBD1 or TRBD2 may supply D (6 bases each). Germline V lookup: CDR1 LGHNA, CDR2 YNFKEQ. The CDR3 is 19 residues long. Trimming took off 0 bases at V and 11 bases at J, with 29 bases between the two ends. The CDR3 is CASSQDWGAGLFLQYKQFF. The CDR3 bases are TGTGCCAGCAGCCAAGATTGGGGGGCAGGCTTATTTTTACAATATAAGCAGTTCTTC.

This clone showed up just once. V is TRBV15 and J is TRBJ2-1; TRBD2 aligns across 7 bases. Germline CDR1 LNHNV, CDR2 YYDKDF (reference sequence). This CDR3 has 15 residues. V trimming: 3 bases; J trimming: 6 bases; junction bases outside the gene matches: 8. The CDR3 loop is CATSSYTSDFNEQFF. The CDR3 DNA sequence: TGTGCCACCAGCAGTTACACTAGCGATTTCAATGAGCAGTTCTTC.

The chain couples TRBV6-1 to TRBJ2-2; 9 nucleotides match TRBD2. This CDR3 spans 15 amino acids. CDR1 is MNHNS and CDR2 is SASEGT in the germline V gene. Germline trimming cut 6 bases from V and 1 base from J; bases unmatched to any gene: 3. The CDR3 region has the DNA TGTGCCAGCAGATTAGCGGGAGTGAACACCGGGGAGCTGTTTTTT. Translation gives CASRLAGVNTGELFF.

The CDR3 sequence: CASSLTDRRDQPQHF. The CDR3 region has the DNA TGTGCCAGCAGCTTAACGGACAGGAGAGATCAGCCCCAGCATTTT. The chain carries TRBV9 and TRBJ1-5; 7 nucleotides line up with TRBD1. The CDR3 is made up of 15 amino acids. Germline CDR1 and CDR2: SGDLS and YYNGEE. V was clipped by 4 bases and J by 5 bases; unmatched bases: 9.

This clone was observed a handful of times. The chain is built from TRBV13 and TRBJ2-7; D tentatively reads TRBD1 or TRBD2 (5 bases each). This CDR3 is 13 amino acids long. Trimming cost V 3 bases and J 4 bases, with 10 bases left between them. CDR1 PRHDT and CDR2 FYEKMQ come from the germline V gene (reference sequence). The CDR3 region is CASSFRDAYEQYF. In DNA, the CDR3 is TGTGCCAGCAGCTTCCGGGACGCATACGAGCAGTACTTC.